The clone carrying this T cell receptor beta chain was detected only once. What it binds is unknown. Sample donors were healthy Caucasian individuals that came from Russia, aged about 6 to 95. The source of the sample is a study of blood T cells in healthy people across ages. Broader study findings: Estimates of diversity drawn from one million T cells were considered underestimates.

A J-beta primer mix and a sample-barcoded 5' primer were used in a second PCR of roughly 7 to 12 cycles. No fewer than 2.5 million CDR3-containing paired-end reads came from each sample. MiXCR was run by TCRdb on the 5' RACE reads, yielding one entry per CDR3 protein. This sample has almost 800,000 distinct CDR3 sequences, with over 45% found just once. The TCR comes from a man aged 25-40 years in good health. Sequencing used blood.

The CDR3 region has the DNA TGTGCCAGCAGTTGGGGGACAGGGTACAATGAGCAGTTCTTC. Its protein is CASSWGTGYNEQFF. The gene calls are TRBV27 and TRBJ2-1, with 9 bases lining up with TRBD1. J lost 4 bases, V lost 4 bases, and 2 bases had no gene match. Per the germline V gene, CDR1 is MNHEY and CDR2 is SMNVEV (reference sequence). The CDR3 has 14 residues.